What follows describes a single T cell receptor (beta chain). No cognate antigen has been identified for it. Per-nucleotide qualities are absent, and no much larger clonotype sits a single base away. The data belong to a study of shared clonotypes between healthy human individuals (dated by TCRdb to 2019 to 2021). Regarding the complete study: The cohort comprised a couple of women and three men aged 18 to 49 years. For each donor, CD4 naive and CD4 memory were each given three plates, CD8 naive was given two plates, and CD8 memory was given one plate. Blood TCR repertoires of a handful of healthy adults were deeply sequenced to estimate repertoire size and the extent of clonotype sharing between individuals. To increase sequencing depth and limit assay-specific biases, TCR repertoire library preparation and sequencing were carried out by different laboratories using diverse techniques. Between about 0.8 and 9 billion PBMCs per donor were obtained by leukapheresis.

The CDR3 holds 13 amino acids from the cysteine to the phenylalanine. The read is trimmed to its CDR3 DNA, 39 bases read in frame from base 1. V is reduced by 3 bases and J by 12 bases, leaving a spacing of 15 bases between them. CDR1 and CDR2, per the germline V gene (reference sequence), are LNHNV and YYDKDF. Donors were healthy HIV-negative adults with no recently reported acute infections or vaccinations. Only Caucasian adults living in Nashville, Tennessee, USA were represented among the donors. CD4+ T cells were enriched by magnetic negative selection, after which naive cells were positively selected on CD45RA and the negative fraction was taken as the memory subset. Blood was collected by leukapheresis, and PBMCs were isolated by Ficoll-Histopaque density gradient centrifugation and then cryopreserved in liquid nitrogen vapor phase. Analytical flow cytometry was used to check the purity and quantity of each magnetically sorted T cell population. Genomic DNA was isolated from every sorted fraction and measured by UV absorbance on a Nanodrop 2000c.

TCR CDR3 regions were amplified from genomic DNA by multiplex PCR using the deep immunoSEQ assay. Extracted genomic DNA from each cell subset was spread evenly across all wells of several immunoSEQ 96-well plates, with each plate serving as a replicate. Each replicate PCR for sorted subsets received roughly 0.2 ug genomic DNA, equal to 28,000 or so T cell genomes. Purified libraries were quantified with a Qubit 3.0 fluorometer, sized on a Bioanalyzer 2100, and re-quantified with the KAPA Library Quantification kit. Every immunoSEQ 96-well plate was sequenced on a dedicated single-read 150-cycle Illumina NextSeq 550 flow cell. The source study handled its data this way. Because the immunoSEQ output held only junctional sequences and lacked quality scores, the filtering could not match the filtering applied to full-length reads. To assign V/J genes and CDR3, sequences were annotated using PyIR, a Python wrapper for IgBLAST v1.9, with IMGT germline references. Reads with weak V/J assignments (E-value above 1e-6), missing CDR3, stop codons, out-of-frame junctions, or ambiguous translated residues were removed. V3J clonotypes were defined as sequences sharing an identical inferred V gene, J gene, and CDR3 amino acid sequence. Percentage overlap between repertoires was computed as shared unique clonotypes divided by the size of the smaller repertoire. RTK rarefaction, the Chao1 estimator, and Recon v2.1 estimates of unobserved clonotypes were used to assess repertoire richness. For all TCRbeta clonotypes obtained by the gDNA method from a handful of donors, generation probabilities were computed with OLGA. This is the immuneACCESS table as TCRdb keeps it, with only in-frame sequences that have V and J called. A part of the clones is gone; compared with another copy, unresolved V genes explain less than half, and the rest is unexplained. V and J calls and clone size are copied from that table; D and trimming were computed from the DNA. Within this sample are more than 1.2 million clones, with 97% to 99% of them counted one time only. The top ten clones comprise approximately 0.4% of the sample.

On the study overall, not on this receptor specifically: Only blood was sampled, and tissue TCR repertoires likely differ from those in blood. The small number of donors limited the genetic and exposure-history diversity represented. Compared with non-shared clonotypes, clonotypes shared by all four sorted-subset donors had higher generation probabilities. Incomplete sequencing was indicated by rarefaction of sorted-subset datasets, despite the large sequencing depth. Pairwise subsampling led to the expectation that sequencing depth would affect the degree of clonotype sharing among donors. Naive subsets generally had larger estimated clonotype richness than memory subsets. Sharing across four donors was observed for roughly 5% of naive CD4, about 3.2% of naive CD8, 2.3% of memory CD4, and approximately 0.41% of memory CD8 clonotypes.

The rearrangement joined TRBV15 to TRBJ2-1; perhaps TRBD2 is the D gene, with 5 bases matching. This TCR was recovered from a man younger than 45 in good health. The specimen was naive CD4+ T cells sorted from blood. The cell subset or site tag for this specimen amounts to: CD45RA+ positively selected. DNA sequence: TGTGCCACCAGCAGCGATCGCCGGGGTTTGCAGTTCTTC. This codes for CATSSDRRGLQFF.